This TCR beta chain is drawn from a study of regulatory T cells in long-lasting Graves disease. Background on the study: The study enrolled newly diagnosed Graves' patients on antithyroid drugs under 3 months.

The time point: newly diagnosed GD, antithyroid drugs for less than 3 months. PBMC RNA served as the TCR library source. Criteria from the American Thyroid Association guidelines were applied to diagnose Graves' disease. This clonotype has at least ten counts. Looked up from germline, CDR1 is GTSNPN and CDR2 is SVGIG (reference sequence). There are 15 residues in the CDR3. Deletions cut 0 bases from V and 12 bases from J, with 21 bases between. HTBI primers from iRepertoire and Arm-PCR of CDR3 regions yielded the TCR beta libraries. TCRdb processed the multiplex PCR reads anew with MiXCR; each CDR3 protein has one entry. This table holds about 470,000 distinct CDR3 sequences, around 15% found once. The data were also submitted as part of a second study, on T cells in Graves' hyperthyroidism and ophthalmopathy. That source adds: Peripheral blood also featured most of the thyroid clonotypes expanded above 0.001.

V usage is TRBV30 and J usage is TRBJ2-1; a possible D gene is TRBD1 (5 bases). The clonotype was recovered from a man aged 35 to 55 with Graves disease. The sample was peripheral blood mononuclear cells (PBMCs), taken at new diagnosis, from a patient treated with antithyroid drugs. DNA for the CDR3: TGTGCCTGGAGTGTACAGGTTACTCCCTGGCAAGGGCAGTTCTTC. Protein: CAWSVQVTPWQGQFF. The full variable domain, with the rest looked up from reference TRBV30 and TRBJ2-1, is SQTIHQWPATLVQPVGSPLSLECTVEGTSNPNLYWYRQAAGRGLQLLFYSVGIGQISSEVPQNLSASRPQDRQFILSSKKLLLSDSGFYLCAWSVQVTPWQGQFFGPGTRLTVL.